Shown below are 24 T cell receptor beta chains from a single sample sequenced in a study of blood T cell repertoires in COVID-19. Using immunoSEQ multiplex PCR, the repertoire was profiled, and TCRdb retains in-frame clones only, with some absent. Altogether over 450,000 clones are present, about 88% being singletons, with the ten largest covering 0.7% to 1%. Input material: peripheral blood. All receptors come from a man younger than 35 with COVID-19, enrolled during active disease.

V is TRBV9 and J is TRBJ2-5; possibly TRBD1 for D (6 bases). V gave up 0 bases and J gave up 2 bases, with 11 bases separating them. CDR1 is SGDLS, CDR2 YYNGEE, per germline. This CDR3 has 15 amino acids. The DNA for the CDR3 is TGTGCCAGCAGCGTAGGGACAGAGCTACAAGAGACCCAGTACTTC. Translating it yields CASSVGTELQETQYF.

For this clone: This may arise from a read error, as a much more abundant clone is one base away. The rearrangement links TRBV11-1 to TRBJ1-5; D not certain. The ends were cut back, 3 bases at V and 0 bases at J, with 3 bases in the middle. This CDR3 region has 13 residues. Per germline, CDR1 SGHAT and CDR2 FQDESV (reference sequence). The CDR3 sequence: CASSFNSNQPQHF. Here the CDR3 DNA reads TGTGCCAGCAGCTTTAATAGCAATCAGCCCCAGCATTTT.

The chain has TRBV19 and TRBJ1-5, with 7 nucleotides matching TRBD1. CDR1 and CDR2 from the germline V gene are LNHDA and SQIVND (reference sequence). After removal of 5 bases from V and 2 bases from J, the junction contained 3 bases not matched to a gene. This CDR3 comprises 14 residues. CDR3 residues: CASSVTGGNQPQHF. DNA of the CDR3: TGTGCCAGTAGTGTTACAGGGGGCAATCAGCCCCAGCATTTT.

The chain joins TRBV4-1 to TRBJ2-5, with 7 bases aligning to TRBD1. From germline, CDR1 is MGHRA and CDR2 YSYEKL. There are 18 residues in the CDR3. J gave up 0 bases and V 4 bases, and 14 bases lay outside the gene matches. The CDR3 loop is CASSPGTAPIGYQETQYF. As DNA, the CDR3 is TGCGCCAGCAGCCCTGGGACAGCCCCAATCGGGTACCAAGAGACCCAGTACTTC.

V gene TRBV5-5 combines with J gene TRBJ2-7, with D possibly TRBD2 on 6 matching bases. The CDR3 sequence is 15 residues long. Germline V gene lookup returns CDR1 SGHKS and CDR2 YYEKEE (reference sequence). V was trimmed by 0 bases and J by 0 bases, leaving 10 bases between them. CDR3 bases: TGTGCCAGCAGCTTGGTCGGGGGAAGCTCCTACGAGCAGTACTTC. Translating gives CASSLVGGSSYEQYF. Filled out from reference TRBV5-5 and TRBJ2-7, the complete variable domain reads DAGVTQSPTHLIKTRGQQVTLRCSPISGHKSVSWYQQVLGQGPQFIFQYYEKEERGRGNFPDRFSARQFPNYSSELNVNALLLGDSALYLCASSLVGGSSYEQYFGPGTRLTVT.

The V call is TRBV5-1, the J call TRBJ2-5; a weak D match, TRBD1 (6 bases). This CDR3 comprises 14 residues. V gave up 4 bases and J gave up 1 base, with 11 bases separating them. Per the germline V gene, CDR1 is SGHRS and CDR2 is YFSETQ. In nucleotides, the CDR3 is TGCGCCAGCAGCCCCCGGGACATCCAAGAGACCCAGTACTTC. Translated: CASSPRDIQETQYF.

V usage is TRBV2 and J usage is TRBJ2-2; 11 nucleotides line up with TRBD2. This CDR3 is built from 16 residues. V lost 6 bases and J lost 3; bases outside the gene matches: 6. CDR1 is SNHLY and CDR2 is FYNNEI in the germline V gene. The CDR3 DNA sequence: TGTGCCAGCAGCGCAAGACTAGCGGGGTACACCGGGGAGCTGTTTTTT. Its protein is CASSARLAGYTGELFF.

The V call is TRBV6-5, the J call TRBJ2-2; 10 nucleotides align to TRBD2. The V segment lost 9 bases and the J segment 7 bases; nucleotides outside the gene matches: 8. The CDR3 has 14 amino acids. CDR1 and CDR2 from the germline V gene are MNHEY and SVGAGI. CDR3 coding DNA: TGTGCCAGTATGTCTGGGACTAGCGTCGGGGAGCTGTTTTTT. Translation gives CASMSGTSVGELFF.

V gene TRBV27 combines with J gene TRBJ2-1; D remains unclear. Germline CDR1 MNHEY, CDR2 SMNVEV (reference sequence). Trimming stripped 2 bases from V and 8 bases from J, with 13 bases between. The CDR3 has 14 amino acids. CDR3: CASSLRIAGYEQFF. The CDR3 region has the DNA TGTGCCAGCAGTTTAAGAATAGCCGGGTATGAGCAGTTCTTC.

The rearrangement links TRBV7-9 to TRBJ2-3; no definite D call. Looked up from germline, CDR1 is SEHNR and CDR2 is FQNEAQ (reference sequence). The CDR3 is 12 amino acids. V lost 2 bases and J lost 5, with 5 bases in between. The DNA for the CDR3 is TGTGCCAGCAGCTTATCTCTAGATACGCAGTATTTT. As protein: CASSLSLDTQYF.

This clone was seen just once. The same CDR3 can be traced to other DNA sequences in this sample. The chain combines TRBV19 with TRBJ1-1, with a weak D call TRBD1 (6 bases). This CDR3 is built from 12 residues. V was shortened by 3 bases and J by 7 bases, with 9 bases between the two germline ends. Looked up from germline, CDR1 is LNHDA and CDR2 is SQIVND (reference sequence). In nucleotides, the CDR3 is TGTGCCAGTAGTATTGGGGGCAGTGAAGCTTTCTTT. Translating gives CASSIGGSEAFF.

J is TRBJ1-2 and V is TRBV18; tentative D call: TRBD1 (6 bases). The CDR3 runs to 14 residues. CDR1 and CDR2 from the germline V gene are KGHSH and LQKENI. The V and J ends lost 3 bases and 4 bases respectively, with 12 bases between them. In DNA, the CDR3 is TGTGCCAGCTCACCCTCAGGACAGCCCTATGGCTACACCTTC. This codes for CASSPSGQPYGYTF.

The chain uses TRBV23-1 and TRBJ2-7; TRBD2 aligns across 7 bases. TRBV23-1 counts as an open reading frame of uncertain function. The CDR3 extends over 13 amino acids. Trimming took 11 bases from V and 4 from J; bases not matched to a gene: 11. Here the CDR3 DNA reads TGCGCCCCTCTTGGGAGGGAGGTTTACGAGCAGTACTTC. The encoded protein is CAPLGREVYEQYF.

This clone was observed a handful of times. The genes are TRBV7-8 and TRBJ1-2; D uncertain. From germline, CDR1 is SGHVS and CDR2 FQNEAQ. V was trimmed by 0 bases and J by 3 bases, leaving 8 bases between them. This CDR3 is built from 14 residues. CDR3 bases: TGTGCCAGCAGCTTAGCTGGTCGAGACTATGGCTACACCTTC. This sequence encodes CASSLAGRDYGYTF.

This sequence joins TRBV27 and TRBJ1-1; TRBD1 might be the D (6 bases). This CDR3 spans 15 amino acids. Germline V lookup: CDR1 MNHEY, CDR2 SMNVEV (reference sequence). V lost 2 bases to trimming and J lost 8 bases, with 18 bases between them. The CDR3 nucleotides are TGTGCCAGCAGTTTAAGTGGGGGGGCCCTACTGGAAGCTTTCTTT. This translates into CASSLSGGALLEAFF.

The V gene is TRBV2, the J gene TRBJ1-2; D is perhaps TRBD1 (6 bases). Germline V gene sequence: CDR1 SNHLY, CDR2 FYNNEI. The germline V and J ends were trimmed by 8 bases and 7 bases, with 23 bases remaining between them. The CDR3 runs 15 residues. The CDR3 nucleotides are TGTGCCAGCGCCACCTTGGCCGGGGGGGCGGTTGGCTACACCTTC. This codes for CASATLAGGAVGYTF.

This sequence joins TRBV3-1 (or the pseudogene TRBV3-2) and TRBJ2-5, with unresolved D. CDR1 and CDR2 from the germline V gene are LGHDT and YNNKEL (reference sequence). V lost 4 bases to trimming and J lost 4 bases, with 16 bases between them. CDR3 length: 15 amino acids. CDR3 loop: CASSLEARGGETQYF. The CDR3, as DNA: TGTGCCAGCAGCCTCGAAGCGAGAGGCGGAGAGACCCAGTACTTC.

This clone was observed a single time. This chain connects TRBV6-4 to TRBJ2-1; a possible D gene is TRBD2 (6 bases). Germline-derived CDR1 and CDR2 are MRHNA and SNTAGT. This CDR3 is 14 amino acids long. With 6 bases removed from V and 6 bases from J, the gap between germline ends came to 15 bases. The CDR3 DNA reads TGTGCCAGCAGCCTCGGGGGAGTCTCCAATGAGCAGTTCTTC. Translating it yields CASSLGGVSNEQFF.

The chain combines TRBV2 with TRBJ2-7, with D possibly being TRBD2 (5 bases). Per germline, CDR1 SNHLY and CDR2 FYNNEI. V was trimmed by 10 bases and J by 0 bases, leaving 16 bases between them. The CDR3 spans 14 residues. In nucleotides, the CDR3 is TGTGCCACTACCGAGAGGGCGAGCTCCTACGAGCAGTACTTC. Translation gives CATTERASSYEQYF.

This sequence joins TRBV7-2 and TRBJ2-7; 7 bases are a match to TRBD2. This CDR3 has 13 amino acids. Germline V gives CDR1 SGHTA, CDR2 FQGNSA. Trimming took 5 bases from V and 3 from J; bases not matched to a gene: 4. The CDR3 DNA reads TGTGCCAGCAGCCACGGGGGGTTCTACGAGCAGTACTTC. Its protein product is CASSHGGFYEQYF.

The count of this clone is one. The rearrangement links TRBV6-6 to TRBJ1-5; perhaps TRBD1 as D (5 bases). V lost 5 bases and J lost 2, with 13 bases in between. There are 15 residues in the CDR3. The V gene's germline CDR1 is MNHNY and CDR2 SVGAGI (reference sequence). This chain's CDR3 is CASSTGTERNQPQHF. The CDR3 nucleotides are TGTGCCAGCAGTACCGGGACTGAACGCAATCAGCCCCAGCATTTT.

The CDR3 DNA reads as TGTGCCAGCAGCGCCCCAGACCAGGGACAGGTTAGCTCCTATAATTCACCCCTCCACTTT. Residues: CASSAPDQGQVSSYNSPLHF. J is TRBJ1-6 and V is TRBV9; 8 bases align to TRBD1. Germline V gene data show CDR1 as SGDLS and CDR2 as YYNGEE. The CDR3 is 20 amino acids. Trimming at V came to 3 bases and at J to 0 bases, leaving 14 bases not matched to a gene.

The CDR3 DNA is TGTGCCAGCAGCTTGGGGGCGGGAGCCTACGAGCAGTACTTC. Translated: CASSLGAGAYEQYF. This rearrangement joins TRBV5-4 to TRBJ2-7, with 7 bases matching TRBD2. This CDR3 is built from 14 residues. CDR1 and CDR2 (germline): SGHNT, YYREEE (reference sequence). After removal of 0 bases from V and 2 bases from J, the junction contained 2 bases not matched to a gene.

The chain joins TRBV12-2 to TRBJ1-1; TRBD1 was called by the table and not checked on the DNA. TRBV12-2 counts as a pseudogene. This CDR3 comprises 16 residues. CDR3 amino acids: CASRLALTGGNTEAFF. CDR3 bases: TGTGCAAGTCGCTTAGCGCTGACAGGGGGGAACACTGAAGCTTTCTTT.